These 22 T cell receptor beta chains were sequenced from one sample in a study of shared clonotypes between healthy human individuals. The method was immunoSEQ multiplex PCR; TCRdb's version includes in-frame clones alone and lacks a portion of them. The sample has millions of clones; about 95% are singletons. CD45RO-negative, CCR7-positively selected cells formed the naive CD8 fraction, excluding terminally differentiated effector memory CD45RA+ cells. The sequencing sample was made of naive CD8+ T cells sorted from blood. These receptors came from a man aged 18 to 29 in good health.

This rearrangement joins TRBV7-2 to TRBJ1-2, with D perhaps matching TRBD1 (5 bases). In germline, CDR1 is SGHTA, CDR2 FQGNSA. The V end was cut by 7 bases, the J end by 3 bases, with 15 bases between. The CDR3 is made up of 14 amino acids. CDR3 nucleotide sequence: TGTGCCAGCACCCGACCCCAGGGAGACTATGGCTACACCTTC. Amino acids: CASTRPQGDYGYTF.

The chain combines TRBV10-2 with TRBJ2-7; D tentatively reads TRBD1 or TRBD2 (5 bases each). Germline CDR1 is WSHSY and CDR2 is SAAADI. The ends were cut back, 7 bases at V and 7 bases at J, with 17 bases in the middle. The CDR3 totals 13 residues. The CDR3 sequence: CASNTGTALEQYF. The CDR3 DNA follows: TGCGCCAGCAATACCGGGACCGCTTTGGAGCAGTACTTC.

DNA of the CDR3: TGCAGCGTTGAAGGCCCGCCTAGCTCCTACGAGCAGTACTTC. This sequence encodes CSVEGPPSSYEQYF. The rearrangement joins TRBV29-1 to TRBJ2-7; D is ambiguous. CDR3 length: 14 residues. Trimming cost V 1 base and J 0 bases, with 10 bases left between them. Per the germline V gene, CDR1 is SQVTM and CDR2 is ANQGSEA.

The chain is built from TRBV6-6 and TRBJ2-7; D is uncertain. The CDR3 covers 14 residues. The V end lost 4 bases, the J end lost 3 bases, and 13 bases lay between the germline ends. Germline V gene sequence: CDR1 MNHNY, CDR2 SVGAGI (reference sequence). The CDR3 coding sequence is TGTGCCAGCAGTTCCGAATACGTGTTCTACGAGCAGTACTTC. Translated, it gives CASSSEYVFYEQYF.

The V call is TRBV27, the J call TRBJ1-4; 10 bases match TRBD1. The CDR3 has 13 residues. Germline V gene data show CDR1 as MNHEY and CDR2 as SMNVEV (reference sequence). J lost 6 bases, V lost 5 bases, and 0 bases had no gene match. CDR3 nucleotides: TGTGCCAGCAGTGGGACAGGGGATGAAAAACTGTTTTTT. Translation gives CASSGTGDEKLFF.

V usage is TRBV28 and J usage is TRBJ2-1, with D possibly matching TRBD1 (6 bases). The CDR3 extends over 15 amino acids. CDR1 is MDHEN and CDR2 is SYDVKM in the germline V gene. The V gene lost 3 bases and the J gene lost 4 bases, with 13 bases spanning the gap. The CDR3 here is CASSFSGTTYNEQFF. The CDR3 DNA follows: TGTGCCAGCAGTTTTTCCGGGACAACGTACAATGAGCAGTTCTTC.

This chain links TRBV30 with TRBJ2-3, with 7 bases aligning to TRBD2. V lost 0 bases to trimming and J lost 2 bases; unmatched junction nucleotides: 8. Germline V lookup: CDR1 GTSNPN, CDR2 SVGIG (reference sequence). CDR3 length: 16 residues. In DNA, the CDR3 is TGTGCCTGGAGTGTATTAGCGGGCGATTTCACAGATACGCAGTATTTT. The encoded protein is CAWSVLAGDFTDTQYF.

The chain joins TRBV19 to TRBJ1-1, with D maybe TRBD1 (6 bases). Trimming pared 5 bases from V and 0 bases from J, leaving 13 bases between. The CDR3 sequence is 15 residues long. Germline loops: CDR1 LNHDA, CDR2 SQIVND (reference sequence). This CDR3 is CASSLGQSLNTEAFF. The CDR3 DNA follows: TGTGCCAGTAGTTTAGGACAGAGCCTGAACACTGAAGCTTTCTTT. The complete variable domain, with remaining parts taken from reference TRBV19 and TRBJ1-1, reads DGGITQSPKYLFRKEGQNVTLSCEQNLNHDAMYWYRQDPGQGLRLIYYSQIVNDFQKGDIAEGYSVSREKKESFPLTVTSAQKNPTAFYLCASSLGQSLNTEAFFGQGTRLTVV.

Of note for this clone: Other DNA sequences within the sample encode an identical CDR3. The chain links TRBV27 to TRBJ2-7; D unresolved. V dropped 3 bases and J dropped 1 base, with 10 bases sitting between them. This CDR3 has 14 amino acids. CDR1 is MNHEY, CDR2 SMNVEV, per germline (reference sequence). The CDR3 bases are TGTGCCAGCAGTTTGGCGTTGTCTTCCTACGAGCAGTACTTC. Translated: CASSLALSSYEQYF.

The chain uses TRBV7-2 and TRBJ2-2; D gene unclear. The CDR3 has 12 residues. Trimming removed 2 bases at V and 7 bases at J, with 5 bases between. CDR1 and CDR2 (germline): SGHTA, FQGNSA. The CDR3 DNA is TGTGCCAGCAGCTTACTTCGCGGGGAGCTGTTTTTT. Amino acids: CASSLLRGELFF.

The chain combines TRBV9 with TRBJ2-7; D possibly corresponds to TRBD2 (7 bases). V was shortened by 4 bases and J by 5 bases, with 19 bases between the two germline ends. This CDR3 is 15 amino acids long. Per germline, CDR1 SGDLS and CDR2 YYNGEE. Here the CDR3 reads CASSPEGRGADEQYF. The CDR3 nucleotides read TGTGCCAGCAGCCCCGAAGGTCGGGGGGCAGACGAGCAGTACTTC.

The rearrangement joins TRBV13 to TRBJ2-1, with D maybe TRBD2 (7 bases). Germline CDR1 and CDR2: PRHDT and FYEKMQ (reference sequence). This CDR3 is built from 16 residues. V was pared by 5 bases and J by 0 bases, with 14 bases between. Here the CDR3 reads CASSRRGASSYNEQFF. As DNA, the CDR3 is TGTGCCAGCAGCCGACGGGGGGCGAGCTCCTACAATGAGCAGTTCTTC.

The genes are TRBV2 and TRBJ2-5; 7 bases fit TRBD2. Germline lookup yields CDR1 SNHLY and CDR2 FYNNEI. Trimming cost V 4 bases and J 5 bases; bases outside gene matches: 4. The CDR3 covers 13 residues. The CDR3 loop is CASSGEGVETQYF. The DNA of the CDR3 is TGTGCCAGCAGTGGGGAGGGAGTGGAGACCCAGTACTTC.

The chain carries TRBV15 and TRBJ2-1; 7 bases agree with TRBD1. The CDR3 is 15 amino acids. The trim removed 4 bases at V and 4 bases at J, leaving 7 bases unmatched. Germline CDR1 LNHNV, CDR2 YYDKDF (reference sequence). CDR3 coding DNA: TGTGCCACCAGCACCATACTACAGGGGTACAATGAGCAGTTCTTC. Its protein is CATSTILQGYNEQFF.

Here the CDR3 reads CASSYSFAGTDTQYF. The CDR3 coding sequence is TGTGCCAGCAGTTACTCGTTTGCAGGCACAGATACGCAGTATTTT. The V gene is TRBV6-5, the J gene TRBJ2-3; D ambiguous. The V gene lost 0 bases and the J gene lost 1 base, with 8 bases spanning the gap. The CDR3 length is 15 residues. CDR1 is MNHEY and CDR2 is SVGAGI in the germline V gene.

The rearrangement uses TRBV5-5 and TRBJ2-7; D gene uncertain. Germline V gives CDR1 SGHKS, CDR2 YYEKEE (reference sequence). V was cut by 2 bases and J by 11 bases, with 14 bases left in between. The CDR3 is 12 residues long. Written as DNA, the CDR3 is TGTGCCAGCAGCTTTGAGGACCCCTACGAGTACTTC. Protein product: CASSFEDPYEYF.

This chain connects TRBV7-9 to TRBJ2-2; 10 bases align to TRBD2. Germline CDR1 is SEHNR and CDR2 is FQNEAQ (reference sequence). The CDR3 spans 16 residues. Germline trimming cut 5 bases from V and 1 base from J; bases unmatched to any gene: 4. CDR3 amino acids: CASSRWTSGNTGELFF. Written as DNA, the CDR3 is TGTGCCAGCAGCCGATGGACTAGCGGGAACACCGGGGAGCTGTTTTTT.

CDR3 sequence reads: CASSFQHEQYF. The DNA of the CDR3 is TGTGCCAGCAGCTTTCAACACGAGCAGTACTTC. This rearrangement joins TRBV13 to TRBJ2-7; D ambiguous. The CDR3 sequence is 11 residues long. CDR1 and CDR2 from the germline V gene are PRHDT and FYEKMQ (reference sequence). V shed 3 bases and J shed 5 bases, with 5 bases lying between them.

A remark on this clone: The sample has other DNA sequences that encode this CDR3 too. The chain has TRBV11-2 and TRBJ2-7; unclear D gene. V lost 4 bases and J lost 1, with 11 bases in between. Looked up from germline, CDR1 is SGHAT and CDR2 is FQNNGV. CDR3 length equals 14 residues. The CDR3 DNA sequence: TGTGCCAGCAGCTCCGGCGGCGGATCCTACGAGCAGTACTTC. It yields the protein CASSSGGGSYEQYF.

A few counts support this clone. This CDR3 is also generated by other DNA sequences in the sample. The chain recombines TRBV30 with TRBJ1-1, with D possibly TRBD1 on 6 matching bases. The germline V gene encodes CDR1 GTSNPN and CDR2 SVGIG (reference sequence). The CDR3 runs to 14 residues. Trimming cost V 0 bases and J 0 bases, with 8 bases left between them. The CDR3: CAWSVGHLNTEAFF. The CDR3 DNA follows: TGTGCCTGGAGTGTGGGACATTTGAACACTGAAGCTTTCTTT.

The V gene is TRBV28, the J gene TRBJ2-3; the D gene is possibly TRBD2 (5 bases). The CDR3 contains 17 residues. Germline CDR1 MDHEN, CDR2 SYDVKM. V was clipped by 8 bases and J by 2 bases, with 23 bases between them. The CDR3 region is CASSPAGDEESTDTQYF. CDR3 nucleotide sequence: TGTGCCAGCTCCCCCGCCGGGGATGAAGAGTCCACAGATACGCAGTATTTT.

The rearrangement uses TRBV6-5 and TRBJ2-7; a weak D match, TRBD2 (6 bases). Germline CDR1 reads MNHEY; CDR2 reads SVGAGI. The CDR3 length is 15 residues. V lost 2 bases to trimming and J lost 5 bases, with 16 bases between them. The CDR3 loop reads CASSYGGVRVDEQYF. DNA of the CDR3: TGTGCCAGCAGTTACGGAGGGGTCAGGGTCGACGAGCAGTACTTC.